The 22 T cell receptor beta chains reported below all come from one sample, sequenced in a study of blood T cell repertoires in COVID-19 (dated by TCRdb to the early 2020s). Libraries were prepared through the immunoSEQ multiplex PCR assay. In its TCRdb copy, this immuneACCESS table keeps in-frame sequences only and misses some clones. Where compared with another copy, unresolved V genes explain less than half of these, and the others have no known cause. This sample lists roughly 61,000 clones; more than 60% were detected once. The ten most abundant clones make up about 14% of the sample. The material sequenced was peripheral blood. The receptors stem from an older woman with acute or convalescent COVID-19.

This clone turned up a few times. This chain uses TRBV24-1 with TRBJ1-2, with 12 bases aligning to TRBD1. The J segment lost 7 bases and the V segment lost 4 bases, leaving 9 bases of the junction unmatched. The CDR3 sequence is 16 residues long. Germline lookup yields CDR1 KGHDR and CDR2 SFDVKD. The CDR3 reads CATSDAPGQGAGGYTF. The CDR3 bases are TGTGCCACCAGTGACGCCCCGGGACAGGGGGCGGGTGGCTACACCTTC.

V is TRBV3-1 (or the pseudogene TRBV3-2) and J is TRBJ2-7, with 9 positions matching TRBD2. Germline V gene data show CDR1 as LGHDT and CDR2 as YNNKEL (reference sequence). The CDR3 sequence is 13 residues long. V shed 7 bases, J shed 4 bases, and the junction held 5 bases outside the gene matches. The CDR3 DNA sequence: TGTGCCAGCACCAAGAGCGGGGGGTACGAGCAGTACGTC. The encoded protein is CASTKSGGYEQYV.

This clone was counted many times. V is TRBV13 and J is TRBJ2-7, with D maybe TRBD1 (5 bases). Per germline, CDR1 PRHDT and CDR2 FYEKMQ (reference sequence). V was clipped by 5 bases and J by 0 bases, with 17 bases between them. This CDR3 contains 16 residues. The CDR3 loop is CASSHSWGTRSYEQYF. The CDR3 DNA is TGTGCCAGCAGCCATTCATGGGGCACCCGCTCCTACGAGCAGTACTTC.

This clone was observed a few times. The chain combines TRBV10-2 with TRBJ2-3; 8 nucleotides match TRBD2. Germline lookup yields CDR1 WSHSY and CDR2 SAAADI. The J segment lost 1 base and the V segment lost 7 bases, leaving 1 base of the junction unmatched. This CDR3 comprises 13 residues. The CDR3 loop reads CASKLAGTDTQYF. The CDR3, as DNA: TGCGCCAGCAAACTAGCGGGCACAGATACGCAGTATTTT.

This clone appeared once. The chain employs TRBV12-3 or TRBV12-4 and TRBJ2-7; possible D gene TRBD1, 5 bases. The CDR3 runs to 13 residues. The V end lost 7 bases, the J end lost 4 bases, and 14 bases lay between the germline ends. The CDR3 DNA reads as TGTGCCAGCACCCCGGACGGACAATACGAGCAGTACTTC. This encodes CASTPDGQYEQYF.

The CDR3 DNA reads TGTGCCAGCTCACGCAACAGGGACGGCGAGCCCCAGCATTTT. Amino acids: CASSRNRDGEPQHF. The V gene is TRBV18, the J gene TRBJ1-5; possible D gene TRBD1, 6 bases. The CDR3 is made up of 14 amino acids. CDR1 and CDR2 from the germline V gene are KGHSH and LQKENI. V was cut by 4 bases and J by 8 bases, with 15 bases left in between.

This chain joins TRBV4-1 and TRBJ1-5; 10 bases match TRBD1. V lost 1 base and J lost 9; bases outside the gene matches: 6. There are 15 residues in the CDR3. Germline V gives CDR1 MGHRA, CDR2 YSYEKL. The CDR3 nucleotides are TGCGCCAGCAGCCAAGCGGGACAGGGGCTCGGGCCCCAGCATTTT. It is translated as CASSQAGQGLGPQHF.

This rearrangement joins TRBV7-2 to TRBJ1-2, with 8 bases that match TRBD1. V lost 2 bases and J lost 2; bases outside the gene matches: 10. CDR1 and CDR2 from the germline V gene are SGHTA and FQGNSA. CDR3 size: 17 residues. DNA of the CDR3: TGTGCCAGCAGCTTAACAGCGGGGACAGGACCAAACTATGGCTACACCTTC. Protein product: CASSLTAGTGPNYGYTF.

The rearrangement links TRBV21-1 to TRBJ1-5; the D call of TRBD1 is as the table states it, not checked on the DNA. TRBV21-1 is shown as a pseudogene. The CDR3 spans 12 residues. This chain's CDR3 is CASNRENQPQHF. Written as DNA, the CDR3 is TGTGCCAGCAACAGGGAGAATCAGCCCCAGCATTTT.

This clone showed up just once. J is TRBJ2-7 and V is TRBV19; 7 nucleotides match TRBD1. CDR1 is LNHDA, CDR2 SQIVND, per germline (reference sequence). The J segment lost 2 bases and the V segment lost 6 bases, leaving 13 bases of the junction unmatched. This CDR3 is built from 16 residues. CDR3 coding DNA: TGTGCCAGTAGCGATACCGGGACAGACAGTCCCTACGAGCAGTACTTC. Protein sequence: CASSDTGTDSPYEQYF.

This clone was counted a few times. This sequence joins TRBV3-1 (or the pseudogene TRBV3-2) and TRBJ1-2; TRBD1 agrees at 7 bases. The CDR3 has 13 residues. The germline V gene encodes CDR1 LGHDT and CDR2 YNNKEL (reference sequence). The junction had 7 bases not matched to a gene; V was cut back by 2 bases and J by 10 bases. CDR3 residues: CASSQSNRGDYTF. The CDR3 DNA reads as TGTGCCAGCAGCCAAAGTAACAGGGGCGACTACACCTTC.

The rearrangement joins TRBV6-5 to TRBJ1-2; 7 positions agree with TRBD1. CDR3 length equals 13 residues. Germline assignment: CDR1 MNHEY and CDR2 SVGAGI. V gave up 7 bases and J gave up 6 bases; unmatched junction bases: 8. This CDR3 reads CASKRQGSDGYTF. In nucleotides, the CDR3 is TGTGCCAGCAAGAGACAGGGCTCGGATGGCTACACCTTC.

This sequence joins TRBV20-1 and TRBJ2-5; D remains unclear. Germline CDR1 reads DFQATT; CDR2 reads SNEGSKA (reference sequence). Trimming stripped 6 bases from V and 5 bases from J, with 10 bases between. The CDR3 has 11 residues. The CDR3 sequence is CSAPRQETQYF. The CDR3 nucleotides are TGCAGTGCCCCCAGGCAGGAGACCCAGTACTTC.

This chain connects TRBV18 to TRBJ1-6; D gene unclear. The germline CDR1 and CDR2 sequences are KGHSH and LQKENI. The V end lost 2 bases, the J end lost 7 bases, and 12 bases lay between the germline ends. This CDR3 comprises 15 residues. CDR3 in DNA: TGTGCCAGCTCACCATCACAGAGTAGGAATTCACCCCTCCACTTT. Translating it yields CASSPSQSRNSPLHF.

The chain uses TRBV6-5 and TRBJ1-2, with D perhaps TRBD1 (5 bases). Trimming took off 7 bases at V and 8 bases at J, with 23 bases between the two ends. This CDR3 is 15 amino acids long. Looked up from germline, CDR1 is MNHEY and CDR2 is SVGAGI. In DNA, the CDR3 is TGTGCCAGCAACGCGGAAAGGAGTACAGGTCGAGGCTACACCTTC. Its protein product is CASNAERSTGRGYTF.

J is TRBJ1-5 and V is TRBV18; the D is unclear. V shed 2 bases and J shed 0 bases, with 8 bases lying between them. There are 15 residues in the CDR3. From germline, CDR1 is KGHSH and CDR2 LQKENI. CDR3 in DNA: TGTGCCAGCTCACCAAGAGGGAATAGCAATCAGCCCCAGCATTTT. This sequence encodes CASSPRGNSNQPQHF.

This chain links TRBV19 with TRBJ2-7; tentatively, D is TRBD2 (6 bases). V lost 1 base and J 7 bases, leaving 17 bases between the germline ends. Per the germline V gene, CDR1 is LNHDA and CDR2 is SQIVND (reference sequence). The CDR3 contains 15 residues. As DNA, the CDR3 is TGTGCCAGTAGTATAGGCGGGACCGTGAATCGAGAGCAGTACTTC. Translating gives CASSIGGTVNREQYF.

The J gene is TRBJ1-1, the V gene TRBV4-1; 8 positions match TRBD1. In germline, CDR1 is MGHRA, CDR2 YSYEKL. The CDR3 has 14 residues. V shed 2 bases and J 11 bases; nucleotides not matched to a gene: 10. The CDR3 coding sequence is TGCGCCAGCAGCCAAAGGCCGGCGACAGGGGAGGCTTTCTTT. Residues: CASSQRPATGEAFF.

The gene calls are TRBV10-1 and TRBJ2-3; TRBD2 matches 8 bases. Germline V gene sequence: CDR1 WNHNN, CDR2 SYGVQD (reference sequence). V gave up 6 bases and J gave up 4 bases; unmatched junction bases: 12. CDR3 length equals 16 residues. In nucleotides, the CDR3 is TGCGCCAGCAGCGACCAGACTACCGGGGGGGCAGATACGCAGTATTTT. It encodes CASSDQTTGGADTQYF.

The chain uses TRBV5-1 and TRBJ1-4, with 7 bases that match TRBD1. The germline gives CDR1 SGHRS, CDR2 YFSETQ. Trimming at V came to 6 bases and at J to 4 bases, leaving 6 bases not matched to a gene. CDR3 size: 14 residues. The CDR3 loop is CASKQGRGNEKLFF. The CDR3 coding sequence is TGCGCCAGCAAACAGGGGCGGGGTAATGAAAAACTGTTTTTT.

The chain uses TRBV2 and TRBJ1-4, with TRBD1 as a possible D gene (5 bases). The CDR3 covers 15 residues. Trimming took off 4 bases at V and 5 bases at J, with 14 bases between the two ends. Germline CDR1 and CDR2: SNHLY and FYNNEI. CDR3 residues: CASSGRTSTNEKLFF. The DNA for the CDR3 is TGTGCCAGCAGTGGCCGGACAAGTACCAATGAAAAACTGTTTTTT.

The chain employs TRBV29-1 and TRBJ2-1; D possibly corresponds to TRBD1 (6 bases). The CDR3 covers 14 residues. CDR1 and CDR2 (germline): SQVTM, ANQGSEA. Trimming cost V 3 bases and J 3 bases, with 12 bases left between them. CDR3 in amino acids: CSVDDRSGYNEQFF. DNA of the CDR3: TGCAGCGTTGACGACAGGTCTGGCTACAATGAGCAGTTCTTC.